The 26 T cell receptor beta chains below were found in one sample sequenced in a study of CD8+CD57+ T cells in acquired aplastic anemia. TCR beta VDJ combinations and CDR3 sequences were profiled from genomic DNA. TCRdb re-analysed the reads in MiXCR, keeping a single row per CDR3 protein. This sample has 150,000 to 180,000 distinct CDR3 sequences, with about 48% found just once. The sequenced patients had an expansion of CD8+CD57+ cells seen by flow cytometry. The specimen was sorted CD4+, CD8+, or CD8+CD57+ T cells (not recorded which) from PBMCs. These receptors came from a human donor with aplastic anemia.

The V gene is TRBV2, the J gene TRBJ1-2, with 7 bases that match TRBD1. V was clipped by 1 base and J by 3 bases; unmatched bases: 2. There are 14 residues in the CDR3. Germline CDR1 reads SNHLY; CDR2 reads FYNNEI. In DNA form, the CDR3 reads TGTGCCAGCAGTGAAGACAGGGGAGACTATGGCTACACCTTC. It yields the protein CASSEDRGDYGYTF.

The genes are TRBV14 and TRBJ2-7, with D possibly TRBD1 on 6 matching bases. V lost 5 bases, J lost 2 bases, and 19 bases lay in between. Germline CDR1 reads SGHDN; CDR2 reads FVKESK. This CDR3 is 16 amino acids long. This CDR3 is CASSIFSGTRTYEQYF. The CDR3 DNA follows: TGTGCCAGCAGCATCTTCTCCGGGACACGAACCTACGAGCAGTACTTC.

The chain couples TRBV13 to TRBJ2-3; D not resolved. Trimming pared 5 bases from V and 2 bases from J, leaving 17 bases between. The CDR3 length is 16 residues. Germline CDR1 is PRHDT and CDR2 is FYEKMQ (reference sequence). CDR3 bases: TGTGCCAGCAGCCCAACTGGGAACGACAACACAGATACGCAGTATTTT. Protein: CASSPTGNDNTDTQYF.

This clonotype was observed a single time. This chain joins TRBV6-1 and TRBJ2-7; D is undetermined. Per germline, CDR1 MNHNS and CDR2 SASEGT. V lost 10 bases to trimming and J lost 0 bases, with 13 bases between them. This CDR3 has 13 amino acids. This chain's CDR3 is CAILRSSSYEQYF. For the CDR3, the DNA is TGTGCCATTTTGCGGTCGAGCTCCTACGAGCAGTACTTC.

V usage is TRBV19 and J usage is TRBJ1-2; D possibly corresponds to TRBD1 (5 bases). The germline V gene encodes CDR1 LNHDA and CDR2 SQIVND (reference sequence). V was pared by 5 bases and J by 8 bases, with 12 bases between. The CDR3 spans 12 residues. The CDR3 DNA is TGTGCCAGTAGTGTCCCCGGGGCGGGCTACACCTTC. Protein sequence: CASSVPGAGYTF.

This clonotype has ten or more counts. The chain is built from TRBV12-3 or TRBV12-4 and TRBJ2-1; 16 nucleotides match TRBD2. CDR3 length: 18 residues. V lost 4 bases and J lost 2; bases outside the gene matches: 5. As DNA, the CDR3 is TGTGCCAGCAGTTCCGGGACTAGCGGGGGGGCACCCTACAATGAGCAGTTCTTC. Translated: CASSSGTSGGAPYNEQFF.

This clonotype was observed at least ten times. J is TRBJ1-1 and V is TRBV7-3; no reliable D call. Looked up from germline, CDR1 is SGHTA and CDR2 is FQGTGA. V gave up 8 bases and J gave up 4 bases, with 14 bases separating them. This CDR3 is 13 amino acids long. CDR3 nucleotide sequence: TGTGCCAGCCGCGGAGGGAGCGGCACTGAAGCTTTCTTT. Protein: CASRGGSGTEAFF.

The rearrangement joins TRBV15 to TRBJ1-2; unclear D gene. From germline, CDR1 is LNHNV and CDR2 YYDKDF (reference sequence). Trimming shortened V by 6 bases and J by 0 bases, and 8 bases separated the two germline ends. This CDR3 is built from 13 residues. CDR3 sequence (DNA): TGTGCCACCAGGGAGGATACTAACTATGGCTACACCTTC. This sequence encodes CATREDTNYGYTF.

In its sample, this clonotype was seen many times. The chain is built from TRBV9 and TRBJ2-1; a weak D match, TRBD2 (6 bases). Germline V gene sequence: CDR1 SGDLS, CDR2 YYNGEE. V was shortened by 3 bases and J by 1 base, with 11 bases between the two germline ends. The CDR3 covers 15 residues. In DNA, the CDR3 is TGTGCCAGCAGCGAGGCGGGGACTTCCTACAATGAGCAGTTCTTC. This translates into CASSEAGTSYNEQFF. The full variable domain, its missing parts supplied by reference TRBV9 and TRBJ2-1, is DSGVTQTPKHLITATGQRVTLRCSPRSGDLSVYWYQQSLDQGLQFLIQYYNGEERAKGNILERFSAQQFPDLHSELNLSSLELGDSALYFCASSEAGTSYNEQFFGPGTRLTVL.

The DNA of the CDR3 is TGTGCCAGCAGTGACAGGGGTGGGGATACGCAGTATTTT. Amino acids: CASSDRGGDTQYF. This chain uses TRBV2 with TRBJ2-3; tentatively, D is TRBD1 (6 bases). CDR3 size: 13 residues. The V and J ends lost 3 bases and 6 bases respectively, with 10 bases between them. Germline V gene data show CDR1 as SNHLY and CDR2 as FYNNEI.

This chain connects TRBV19 to TRBJ1-4; no firm D call. The germline CDR1 and CDR2 sequences are LNHDA and SQIVND (reference sequence). The CDR3 runs to 14 residues. With 5 bases removed from V and 0 bases from J, the gap between germline ends came to 7 bases. CDR3: CASSLAATNEKLFF. The CDR3 nucleotides are TGTGCCAGTAGTCTAGCCGCAACTAATGAAAAACTGTTTTTT.

Here the CDR3 reads CASSVEPAQNSPLHF. The CDR3 DNA sequence: TGTGCCAGCAGCGTAGAACCCGCCCAGAATTCACCCCTCCACTTT. The chain employs TRBV9 and TRBJ1-6; D is uncertain. The CDR3 length is 15 residues. In germline, CDR1 is SGDLS, CDR2 YYNGEE. Trimming removed 0 bases at V and 7 bases at J, with 11 bases between.

V and J are TRBV24-1 and TRBJ1-2; D is uncertain. Between the trimmed V and J ends, which lost 5 bases and 0 bases, there was a span of 6 bases. The V gene's germline CDR1 is KGHDR and CDR2 SFDVKD. The CDR3 is made up of 13 amino acids. CDR3 coding DNA: TGTGCCACCAGTGTCTGGTCTAACTATGGCTACACCTTC. This sequence encodes CATSVWSNYGYTF.

The table lists this clonotype with a few counts. This rearrangement joins TRBV29-1 to TRBJ1-1, with TRBD1 matching over 7 bases. J was trimmed by 5 bases and V by 5 bases; bases with no gene match: 8. Germline V gene data show CDR1 as SQVTM and CDR2 as ANQGSEA. This CDR3 region has 13 residues. In DNA form, the CDR3 reads TGCAGCGTTTGTAGGGGGCTGAGGACTGAAGCTTTCTTT. Encoded protein: CSVCRGLRTEAFF. Together with reference TRBV29-1 and TRBJ1-1, the CDR3 gives the full variable domain: SAVISQKPSRDICQRGTSLTIQCQVDSQVTMMFWYRQQPGQSLTLIATANQGSEATYESGFVIDKFPISRPNLTFSTLTVSNMSPEDSSIYLCSVCRGLRTEAFFGQGTRLTVV.

This clonotype has just a few counts. The V call is TRBV7-9, the J call TRBJ2-7; maybe TRBD2 (6 bases). This CDR3 has 13 residues. CDR1 and CDR2 from the germline V gene are SEHNR and FQNEAQ (reference sequence). With 5 bases removed from V and 2 bases from J, the gap between germline ends came to 10 bases. This chain's CDR3 is CASSPRGTYEQYF. The DNA for the CDR3 is TGTGCCAGCAGCCCGCGGGGCACCTACGAGCAGTACTTC.

The chain is built from TRBV2 and TRBJ2-1; D is unresolved. In germline, CDR1 is SNHLY, CDR2 FYNNEI. The CDR3 is 13 residues long. V was pared by 2 bases and J by 3 bases, with 5 bases between. The CDR3 here is CASSELGYNEQFF. CDR3 sequence (DNA): TGTGCCAGCAGTGAACTGGGCTACAATGAGCAGTTCTTC.

The CDR3 here is CASSSGTSTDTQYF. CDR3 sequence (DNA): TGTGCCAGCAGCTCCGGGACTAGCACAGATACGCAGTATTTT. The chain is built from TRBV7-9 and TRBJ2-3; weak D call: TRBD2 (6 bases). The CDR3 runs 14 residues. Germline values: CDR1 SEHNR, CDR2 FQNEAQ (reference sequence). Between the trimmed V and J ends, which lost 4 bases and 0 bases, there was a span of 8 bases.

This clonotype was detected many times. The genes are TRBV5-1 and TRBJ2-7; D is ambiguous. Germline-derived CDR1 and CDR2 are SGHRS and YFSETQ. The CDR3 is made up of 13 amino acids. Between the trimmed V and J ends, which lost 1 base and 2 bases, there was a span of 7 bases. The CDR3 coding sequence is TGCGCCAGCAGCTTGAGGCCAGCCTACGAGCAGTACTTC. Its protein product is CASSLRPAYEQYF.

This clonotype was counted many times. The chain is built from TRBV6-6 and TRBJ2-1; D call uncertain. The germline V and J ends were trimmed by 2 bases and 1 base, with 6 bases remaining between them. CDR1 is MNHNY, CDR2 SVGAGI, per germline (reference sequence). This CDR3 is built from 14 residues. CDR3 in DNA: TGTGCCAGCAGTTACAGGGTGTCCTACAATGAGCAGTTCTTC. It codes for CASSYRVSYNEQFF.

V usage is TRBV27 and J usage is TRBJ2-5; 13 bases are a match to TRBD2. Per germline, CDR1 MNHEY and CDR2 SMNVEV (reference sequence). Trimming cost V 6 bases and J 11 bases; bases outside gene matches: 15. The CDR3 covers 16 residues. CDR3 region: CASRSPTSGGAYEQYF. As DNA, the CDR3 is TGTGCCAGCAGGTCACCAACTAGCGGGGGGGCATATGAGCAGTACTTC.

The genes are TRBV19 and TRBJ2-1, with TRBD2 matching 8 bases. V gave up 4 bases and J gave up 6 bases; unmatched junction bases: 8. The CDR3 length is 15 residues. Looked up from germline, CDR1 is LNHDA and CDR2 is SQIVND (reference sequence). The CDR3 sequence is CASSTDGRAGNEQFF. CDR3 bases: TGTGCCAGTAGTACGGACGGGAGGGCCGGCAATGAGCAGTTCTTC.

The sample holds a few counts of this clonotype. The genes are TRBV6-5 and TRBJ2-5; D not certain. Per the germline V gene, CDR1 is MNHEY and CDR2 is SVGAGI. V shed 2 bases and J shed 1 base, with 8 bases lying between them. The CDR3 runs 14 residues. This CDR3 is CASSYTRTQETQYF. CDR3 DNA sequence: TGTGCCAGCAGTTACACCCGTACCCAAGAGACCCAGTACTTC.

J is TRBJ1-2 and V is TRBV20-1; D may be TRBD1 (6 bases). The CDR3 is 13 amino acids. Trimming pared 0 bases from V and 7 bases from J, leaving 12 bases between. The germline V gene has CDR1 DFQATT and CDR2 SNEGSKA (reference sequence). The DNA for the CDR3 is TGCAGTGCTAGAGATTCGGGGGGCGGTGGCTACACCTTC. It is translated as CSARDSGGGGYTF.

This CDR3 is CAVKYFGAQYF. The CDR3 coding sequence is TGTGCCGTCAAGTACTTCGGAGCGCAGTATTTT. V and J are TRBV6-1 and TRBJ2-3; D is undetermined. The germline V and J ends were trimmed by 11 bases and 10 bases, with 16 bases remaining between them. CDR1 is MNHNS and CDR2 is SASEGT in the germline V gene. The CDR3 is 11 residues long.

This clonotype has a single count. The chain has TRBV15 and TRBJ1-1; no reliable D call. V was trimmed by 5 bases and J by 7 bases, leaving 14 bases between them. The germline CDR1 and CDR2 sequences are LNHNV and YYDKDF (reference sequence). CDR3 size: 13 residues. The CDR3 loop is CATSARTDNEAFF. In nucleotides, the CDR3 is TGTGCCACCAGCGCGCGGACGGATAATGAAGCTTTCTTT.

As to this clonotype: A much bigger clone sits one base away, suggesting this may be a read error. The genes are TRBV4-2 and TRBJ2-1, with D perhaps TRBD2 (6 bases). V lost 2 bases to trimming and J lost 10 bases, with 21 bases between them. CDR3 length equals 16 residues. Germline lookup yields CDR1 LGHNA and CDR2 YNFKEQ. The CDR3 here is CASSQFLAAAEDEQFF. The CDR3 DNA reads as TGTGCCAGCAGCCAATTTTTAGCGGCCGCTGAGGACGAGCAGTTCTTC.